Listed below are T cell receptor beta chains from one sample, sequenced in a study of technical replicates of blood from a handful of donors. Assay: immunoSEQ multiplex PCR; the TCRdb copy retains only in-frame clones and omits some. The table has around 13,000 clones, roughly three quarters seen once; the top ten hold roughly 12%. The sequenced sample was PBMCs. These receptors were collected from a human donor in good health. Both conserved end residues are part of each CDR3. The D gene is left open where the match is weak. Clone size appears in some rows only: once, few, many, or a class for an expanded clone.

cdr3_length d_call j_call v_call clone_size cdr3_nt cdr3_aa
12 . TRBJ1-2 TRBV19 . TGTGCCAGTACAGGGTTGGAAGACGGCTACACCTTC CASTGLEDGYTF
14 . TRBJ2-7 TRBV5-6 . TGTGCCAGCAGCCCCTTGGGGGGCTCCTACGAGCAGTACTTC CASSPLGGSYEQYF
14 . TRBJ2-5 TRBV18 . TGTGCCAGCTCACCTCAGGGTCTGGGAGAGACCCAGTACTTC CASSPQGLGETQYF
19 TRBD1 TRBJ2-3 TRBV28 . TGTGCCAGCAGGGATATTAGGTTGATCCGGGACAGGGGTCTTGATACGCAGTATTTT CASRDIRLIRDRGLDTQYF
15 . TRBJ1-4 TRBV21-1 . TGTGCCAGCAGCACGACAGGGCCTGTTAATGAAAAACTGTTTTTT CASSTTGPVNEKLFF
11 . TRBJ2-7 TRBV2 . TGTGCCAGCAGTGAGGCTTACGAGCAGTACTTC CASSEAYEQYF
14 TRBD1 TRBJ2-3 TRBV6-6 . TGTGCCAGCAGAAGGGACAGCGTCACAGATACGCAGTATTTT CASRRDSVTDTQYF
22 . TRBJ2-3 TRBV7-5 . TGTGTCAGAAGCCGCAATCCGGGACTAGCGGGAGGGACAAGATACCTCACAGATACGCAGTATTTT CVRSRNPGLAGGTRYLTDTQYF
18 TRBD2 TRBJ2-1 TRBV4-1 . TGCGCCAGCAGCCATGACCCGACGGGACTAGCGATTTACAATGAGCAGTTCTTC CASSHDPTGLAIYNEQFF
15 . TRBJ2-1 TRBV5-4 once TGTGCCAGCAGCTTGTGGCGTTCGGGGTACAATGAGCAGTTCTTC CASSLWRSGYNEQFF
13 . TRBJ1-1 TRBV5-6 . TGTGCCAGCAGCTTGGCCAGGTACCCTGAAGCTTTCTTT CASSLARYPEAFF
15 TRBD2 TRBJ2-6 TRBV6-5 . TGTGCCAGCAGTCTCGGGGGGGCTGGGGCCAACGTCCTGACTTTC CASSLGGAGANVLTF
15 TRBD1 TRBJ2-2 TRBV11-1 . TGTGCCAGCAGTCGACAGGGACCGAACACCGGGGAGCTGTTTTTT CASSRQGPNTGELFF
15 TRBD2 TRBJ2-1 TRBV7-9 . TGTGCCAGCAGCCCCGGACTAGCGGGAGTGGATGAGCAGTTCTTC CASSPGLAGVDEQFF
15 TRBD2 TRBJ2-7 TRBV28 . TGTGCCAGCAGCTTGCGGGGGGCCGACTCCTACGAGCAGTACTTC CASSLRGADSYEQYF
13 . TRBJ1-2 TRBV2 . TGTGCCAGCAGTGGAGAGGTGGACTATGGCTACACCTTC CASSGEVDYGYTF
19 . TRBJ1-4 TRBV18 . TGTGCCAGCTCACCACAAATAAGCAGCGTCTCCCCCACTAATGAAAAACTGTTTTTT CASSPQISSVSPTNEKLFF
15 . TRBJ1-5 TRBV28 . TGTGCCTCGCATACCGGGCAGGGGAAATATCAGCCCCAGCATTTT CASHTGQGKYQPQHF
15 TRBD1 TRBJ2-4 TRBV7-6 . TGTGCCAGCAGCTTAGCACCGGGACAGGGGTACATTCAGTACTTC CASSLAPGQGYIQYF
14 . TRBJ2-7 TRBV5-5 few TGTGCCAGCATCCGACGGGACACCTTTCGCGAGCAGTACTTC CASIRRDTFREQYF
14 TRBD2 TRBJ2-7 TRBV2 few TGTGCCATACTAAGCGGGAGGGGTTACTACGAGCAGTACTTC CAILSGRGYYEQYF
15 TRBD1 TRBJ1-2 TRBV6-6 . TGTGCCAGCAGCAGCCCGACAGGGGTAGACTATGGCTACACCTTC CASSSPTGVDYGYTF
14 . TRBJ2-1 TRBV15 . TGTGCCACCAGAGGACTGGATTCCTACAATGAGCAGTTCTTC CATRGLDSYNEQFF
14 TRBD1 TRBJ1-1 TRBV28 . TGTGCCAGCAGGAGGGACAGCTTGAACACTGAAGCTTTCTTT CASRRDSLNTEAFF
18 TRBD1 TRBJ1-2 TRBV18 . TGTGCCAGCTCACCACGCAGTCCCGACAGGGGATGGGGCTATGGCTACACCTTC CASSPRSPDRGWGYGYTF
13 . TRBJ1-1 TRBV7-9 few TGTGCCAGCAGCTTACAGGGGAACACTGAAGCTTTCTTT CASSLQGNTEAFF
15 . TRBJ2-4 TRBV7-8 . TGTGCCAGCAGCCCCCGGGGGATCGTCAAAAACATTCAGTACTTC CASSPRGIVKNIQYF
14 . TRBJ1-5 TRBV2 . TGTGCCAGCAGTGATGGGGGGGGCAATCAGCCCCAGCATTTT CASSDGGGNQPQHF
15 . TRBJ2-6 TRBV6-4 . TGTGCCAGCAGTGACTCGCGCTCTGGGGCCAACGTCCTGACTTTC CASSDSRSGANVLTF
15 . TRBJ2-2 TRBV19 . TGTGCCAGTAGTATTGGCTCCGCGAACACCGGGGAGCTGTTTTTT CASSIGSANTGELFF
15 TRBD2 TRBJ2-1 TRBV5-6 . TGTGCCAGCAGCTTCCCCGGACTAGCGGGAGATGAGCAGTTCTTC CASSFPGLAGDEQFF
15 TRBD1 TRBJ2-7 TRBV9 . TGTGCCAGCAGCGTAGATGGACAGGGGGCTTACGAGCAGTACTTC CASSVDGQGAYEQYF
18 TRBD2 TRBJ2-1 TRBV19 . TGTGCCAGTAGTACTCAGGGACTAGCGGGAGGACAATACAATGAGCAGTTCTTC CASSTQGLAGGQYNEQFF
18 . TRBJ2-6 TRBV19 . TGTGCCAGTTCCTGGTCCGACCCACGGAGGTCTGGGGCCAACGTCCTGACTTTC CASSWSDPRRSGANVLTF
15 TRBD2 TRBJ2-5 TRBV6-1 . TGTGCCAGCAGTGTAGGACCGGGACTACAAGAGACCCAGTACTTC CASSVGPGLQETQYF
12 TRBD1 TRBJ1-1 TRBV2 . TGTGCCAGTGGACAGGAGAACACTGAAGCTTTCTTT CASGQENTEAFF
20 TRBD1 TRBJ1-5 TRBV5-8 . TGTGCCAGCAGCTTGGCCTTATTAGTGTCCGGGACAGGGGGTAAACAGCCCCAGCATTTT CASSLALLVSGTGGKQPQHF
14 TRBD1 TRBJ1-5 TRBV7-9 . TGTGCCAGCAGCCCGACAGGGTTGGATCAGCCCCAGCATTTT CASSPTGLDQPQHF
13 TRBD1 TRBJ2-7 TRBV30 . TGTGCCTGGAGTGGGACAGGCAGCTACGAGCAGTACTTC CAWSGTGSYEQYF
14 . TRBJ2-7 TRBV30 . TGTGCCTGGAGTGTGGGGGCCCTGAGGTACGAGCAGTACTTC CAWSVGALRYEQYF
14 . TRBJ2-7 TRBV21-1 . TGTGCCAGCAGCCTATCGGGACACTCCTACGAGCAGTACTTC CASSLSGHSYEQYF
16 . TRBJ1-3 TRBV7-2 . TGTGCCAGCAGCGCAAGTGGGGCCAGGCTTGGAAACACCATATATTTT CASSASGARLGNTIYF
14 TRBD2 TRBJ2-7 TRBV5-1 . TGCGCCAGCAGCAAAACTAGCGGGGCCTACGAGCAGTACTTC CASSKTSGAYEQYF
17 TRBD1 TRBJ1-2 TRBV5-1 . TGCGCCAGCAGCTTGGGGACAGGGGATTCAGCTAACTATGGCTACACCTTC CASSLGTGDSANYGYTF
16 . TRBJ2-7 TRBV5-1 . TGCGCCAGCAGCGGGGGCTGGGCGGCCCTCTCCTACGAGCAGTACTTC CASSGGWAALSYEQYF
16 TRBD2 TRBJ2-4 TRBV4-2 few TGTGCCAGCAGCCAAGGAGGAGCGGGAGAGCAAAACATTCAGTACTTC CASSQGGAGEQNIQYF
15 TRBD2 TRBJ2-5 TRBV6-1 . TGTGCCAGCAGTGAAGAGAGCGGGACCCAAGAGACCCAGTACTTC CASSEESGTQETQYF
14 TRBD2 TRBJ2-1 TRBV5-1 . TGCGCCAGCAGCTGGAGCGGGGGTGCCCGCGAGCAGTTCTTC CASSWSGGAREQFF
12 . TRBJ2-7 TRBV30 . TGTGCCTGGAGTCCCAGCTCCTACGAGCAGTACTTC CAWSPSSYEQYF